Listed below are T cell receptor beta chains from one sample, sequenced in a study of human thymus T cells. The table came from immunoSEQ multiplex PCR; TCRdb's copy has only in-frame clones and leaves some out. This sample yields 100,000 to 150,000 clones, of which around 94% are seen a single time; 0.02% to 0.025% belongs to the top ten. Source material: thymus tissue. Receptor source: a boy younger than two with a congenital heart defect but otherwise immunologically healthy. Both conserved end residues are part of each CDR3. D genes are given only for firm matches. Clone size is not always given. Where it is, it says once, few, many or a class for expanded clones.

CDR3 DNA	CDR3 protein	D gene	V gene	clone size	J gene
TGCGCCAGCAGCGAACAGGGAAATTATAGCAATCAGCCCCAGCATTTT	CASSEQGNYSNQPQHF	.	TRBV10-1	.	TRBJ1-5
TGCGCCAGCAGCCAAGAACGGACACCTAACTATGGCTACACCTTC	CASSQERTPNYGYTF	.	TRBV4-3	.	TRBJ1-2
TGCAGTGCTAGAGACGGGGCGCAGTACTTC	CSARDGAQYF	.	TRBV20-1	.	TRBJ2-7
TGCGCCAGCAGCGTCGCGGAGGGACAGGGGGGACTTAACACCGGGGAGCTGTTTTTT	CASSVAEGQGGLNTGELFF	TRBD1	TRBV5-1	.	TRBJ2-2
TGTGCCAGCGGCCCTGATCGGGAGCAGTTCTTC	CASGPDREQFF	.	TRBV6-6	.	TRBJ2-1
TGTGCAAGTCGCTTTAGGTGGGGACAGGGAGAGTCTAGTTGCTACGAGCAGTACTTC	CASRFRWGQGESSCYEQYF	.	TRBV12-2	once	TRBJ2-7
TGTGCCAGCACCGAGGGCCTAGTCTCTGGAAACACCATATATTTT	CASTEGLVSGNTIYF	.	TRBV28	.	TRBJ1-3
TGTGCCACCAGCAGCTCCCAGGGCACCGGGGAGCTGTTTTTT	CATSSSQGTGELFF	.	TRBV15	.	TRBJ2-2
TGTGCCAGCAGCTTGTTAAGGGACAGCCGCAATCAGCCCCAGCATTTT	CASSLLRDSRNQPQHF	TRBD1	TRBV5-6	.	TRBJ1-5
TGTGCCAGCAGCACTTCGGGATACGAGCAGTACTTC	CASSTSGYEQYF	.	TRBV5-4	.	TRBJ2-7
TGCGCCAGCAGCCAAGATAAGGGGGACCTCGCGAAAAATACGCAGTATTTT	CASSQDKGDLAKNTQYF	.	TRBV4-3	.	TRBJ2-3
TGTGCCGGTTTTCGGATGAAACTTGCTGGCTACACCTTC	CAGFRMKLAGYTF	.	TRBV2	.	TRBJ1-2
TGTGCCAGCAGCCGGCGGTCGGGGGCTGACACCGGGGAGCTGTTTTTT	CASSRRSGADTGELFF	.	TRBV5-6	.	TRBJ2-2
TGTGCCAGCAGCCCTTTCCCGGGACAGGCTGAAGGCTACACCTTC	CASSPFPGQAEGYTF	TRBD1	TRBV7-2	.	TRBJ1-2
TGTGCCAGCAGCCCTTCCTACGAGCAGTACTTC	CASSPSYEQYF	.	TRBV7-9	.	TRBJ2-7
TGTGCCAGTAGTAACCCGGACAGAAAAGAGACCCAGTACTTC	CASSNPDRKETQYF	.	TRBV19	.	TRBJ2-5
TGTGCCAGCAGCTCATTGGAGGACCACCAAGAGACCCAGTACTTC	CASSSLEDHQETQYF	.	TRBV5-4	.	TRBJ2-5
TGTGCCAGCTCACCACCGTTACAGGGAGGCTATGGCTACACCTTC	CASSPPLQGGYGYTF	.	TRBV18	.	TRBJ1-2
TGTGCCACCGAAACGGCCCCCTCTCCCCGCTCTAACTATGGCTACACCTTC	CATETAPSPRSNYGYTF	.	TRBV28	.	TRBJ1-2
TGTGCCAGCAGCCCTAACAGAACCTCTAGCACAGATACGCAGTATTTT	CASSPNRTSSTDTQYF	.	TRBV27	.	TRBJ2-3
TGTGCCAGCTCACCACTTGGGACAAAGCCACCCTCTGGGGCCAACGTCCTGACTTTC	CASSPLGTKPPSGANVLTF	.	TRBV18	.	TRBJ2-6
TGTGCCAGCAGCCAATTGCAGGGGAATTCACCCCTCCACTTT	CASSQLQGNSPLHF	.	TRBV14	.	TRBJ1-6
TGCGCCAGCAGCTTGGACAACAGGGGCGCGGGTGCCGGGGAGCTGTTTTTT	CASSLDNRGAGAGELFF	TRBD1	TRBV5-1	.	TRBJ2-2
TGTGCCAGCAGCTTGGGCAGGGTACGGGGTGAAAAACTGTTTTTT	CASSLGRVRGEKLFF	.	TRBV5-6	.	TRBJ1-4
TGTGCCAGCAGTCCGCGGCACCGCCGGGGCTACGAGCAGTACTTC	CASSPRHRRGYEQYF	.	TRBV28	.	TRBJ2-7
TGTGCCAGCAGCGTAGGTAAACTCCGGCTGTGGGATACGCAGTATTTT	CASSVGKLRLWDTQYF	.	TRBV9	once	TRBJ2-3
TGTGCCAGTAGCCCGGACCCGGCGGGCACTGAAGCTTTCTTT	CASSPDPAGTEAFF	.	TRBV19	once	TRBJ1-1
TGTGCCAGCAGTTTAAAGGGACAGGGGAGCACAGATACGCAGTATTTT	CASSLKGQGSTDTQYF	TRBD1	TRBV28	.	TRBJ2-3
TGTGCCAGCAGCCACTTCCGGGACAGCAACCCTTACGAGCAGTACTTC	CASSHFRDSNPYEQYF	TRBD1	TRBV14	.	TRBJ2-7
TGCGCCAGCAGTGAGTTGCGGGGAAACTACGAGCAGTACTTC	CASSELRGNYEQYF	.	TRBV10-2	.	TRBJ2-7
TGTGCCAGTAGCACGGACAGGGTAATCGGGGAGCTGTTTTTT	CASSTDRVIGELFF	TRBD1	TRBV19	.	TRBJ2-2
TGTGCCAGCAGCCATGGGACTAGCGGAACCTACGAGCAGTACTTC	CASSHGTSGTYEQYF	TRBD2	TRBV5-6	once	TRBJ2-7
TGTGCCAGCAGCAAAATGACAGGGGCCACTGAAGCTTTCTTT	CASSKMTGATEAFF	TRBD1	TRBV6-6	.	TRBJ1-1
TGTGCCTGGAGTGTACGGACAGGGGAGACCCAGTACTTC	CAWSVRTGETQYF	TRBD1	TRBV30	.	TRBJ2-5
TGTGCCAGCAGCTTGGGGGCAGTAAATCAGCCCCAGCATTTT	CASSLGAVNQPQHF	.	TRBV13	.	TRBJ1-5
TGCGCCAGCAGCCAAATCCTAGCGGTATCCTACAATGAGCAGTTCTTC	CASSQILAVSYNEQFF	TRBD2	TRBV4-1	.	TRBJ2-1
TGTGCCAGCAGCTTAGGGGGGTTCTTC	CASSLGGFF	.	TRBV11-3	.	TRBJ2-1
TGCAGTGCTAGAGAGGGTGATACGCAGTATTTT	CSAREGDTQYF	.	TRBV20-1	.	TRBJ2-3
TGTGCCAGCAGCTTATGGAGGGGGCCAGAGACCCAGTACTTC	CASSLWRGPETQYF	.	TRBV7-2	.	TRBJ2-5
TGTGCCAGCAGCCGAACCGGGACAGGAGATGGCTACACCTTC	CASSRTGTGDGYTF	TRBD1	TRBV28	.	TRBJ1-2
TGTGCCAGCAGCCTGACAGGGGATCTAGGTGCTGGGGCCAACGTCCTGACTTTC	CASSLTGDLGAGANVLTF	TRBD1	TRBV9	.	TRBJ2-6
TGTGCCAGCAGCGCACGTCCAGGGGCTGACTATGGCTACACCTTC	CASSARPGADYGYTF	.	TRBV6-5	.	TRBJ1-2
TGTGCCAGCAGCATTAACAGGGGTTTCTACGAGCAGTACTTC	CASSINRGFYEQYF	TRBD1	TRBV7-2	once	TRBJ2-7
TGTGCCAGCAGCCCTACCTTGAGTAAACCTATGAACACTGAAGCTTTCTTT	CASSPTLSKPMNTEAFF	.	TRBV7-2	once	TRBJ1-1
TGCGCCAGCAGCCAAGACCCTATCGCCGGGACAGCCTACTACGAGCAGTACTTC	CASSQDPIAGTAYYEQYF	TRBD1	TRBV4-3	.	TRBJ2-7
TGTGCCAGCAGAAAGGGCCAAGAACCATCCAATGAGCAGTTCTTC	CASRKGQEPSNEQFF	.	TRBV6-5	once	TRBJ2-1
TGCGCCAGCAGCCAAGTATCCCAGGAGAATCAGGATGAGCAGTTCTTC	CASSQVSQENQDEQFF	.	TRBV4-3	.	TRBJ2-1
TGCGCCAGCACGGACAGGGAGGGGTTAACGCAGTATTTT	CASTDREGLTQYF	.	TRBV5-1	.	TRBJ2-3
TGTGCCTGGAGGATAAGTTCACCCCTCCACTTT	CAWRISSPLHF	.	TRBV30	.	TRBJ1-6
TGTGCCTGGAGTGTACCAGCCCGAACTTGGGGGGAGCTGTTTTTT	CAWSVPARTWGELFF	.	TRBV30	.	TRBJ2-2
TGTGCCAGCAGGGCTGGACAGGATATCCTCCGGAATTCACCCCTCCACTTT	CASRAGQDILRNSPLHF	TRBD1	TRBV5-5	.	TRBJ1-6
TGTGCTAGTGGTTTGGTAGGGGGAGGCTACACCTTC	CASGLVGGGYTF	.	TRBV12-5	few	TRBJ1-2
TGTGCCAGCAGTTTATGGCCTAGCGCCTCCTACAATGAGCAGTTCTTC	CASSLWPSASYNEQFF	.	TRBV27	.	TRBJ2-1
TGTGCCAGCAGACACAGACGGATATCTACCTCTGGAAACACCATATATTTT	CASRHRRISTSGNTIYF	.	TRBV5-6	once	TRBJ1-3